The source of this T cell receptor (beta chain) is a study of shared clonotypes between healthy human individuals. Study results and limitations: Larger estimated richness was generally seen in naive subsets than in memory subsets. Among non-shared clonotypes, generation probabilities were lower than among those shared by all four donors.

Each sorted subset replicate got 200 ng genomic DNA, about 33,000 genomes. The protocol was immunoSEQ multiplex PCR, while the TCRdb copy is restricted to in-frame clones and leaves out a portion. Among about 330,000 clones listed, roughly 70% were seen once. Concerning this clone: Its antigen is still unknown.

V lost 5 bases, J lost 3 bases, and 8 bases stayed unmatched. CDR1 and CDR2 (germline): SGHTA, FQGNSA. CDR3 size: 15 residues. The chain carries TRBV7-2 and TRBJ2-7; 9 bases fit TRBD1. This receptor was taken from a young man in good health. Sequencing input: memory CD4+ T cells sorted from blood. Sample subset: CD45RA-negative fraction. CDR3 residues: CASSPGGTGSYEQYF. CDR3 DNA: TGTGCCAGCAGCCCCGGGGGGACAGGGAGCTACGAGCAGTACTTC.